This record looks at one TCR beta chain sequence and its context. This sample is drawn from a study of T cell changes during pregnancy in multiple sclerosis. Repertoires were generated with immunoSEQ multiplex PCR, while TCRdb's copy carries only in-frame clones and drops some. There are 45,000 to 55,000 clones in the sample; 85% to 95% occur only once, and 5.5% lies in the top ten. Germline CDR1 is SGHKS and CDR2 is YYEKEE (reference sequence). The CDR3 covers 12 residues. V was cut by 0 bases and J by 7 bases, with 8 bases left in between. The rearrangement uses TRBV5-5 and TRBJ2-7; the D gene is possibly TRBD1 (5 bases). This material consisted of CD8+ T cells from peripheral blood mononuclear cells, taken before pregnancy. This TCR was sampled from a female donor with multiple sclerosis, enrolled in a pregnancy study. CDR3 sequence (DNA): TGTGCCAGCAGCTTGGTAGGGGAAGAGCAGTACTTC. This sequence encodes CASSLVGEEQYF.